Below are 27 T cell receptor beta chains sequenced from a single sample in a study of control samples from healthy donors and cancer patients. Profiling relied on immunoSEQ multiplex PCR, and the TCRdb table lists in-frame clones only, not all of them. The profile shows approximately 150,000 clones, roughly 91% of them singletons. Sequencing input: PBMCs. These receptors were obtained from a man aged 50 to 60 with head and neck cancer.

The gene calls are TRBV6-1 and TRBJ2-7, with 8 bases identical to TRBD2. CDR1 and CDR2 from the germline V gene are MNHNS and SASEGT. The CDR3 loop spans 15 amino acids. Trimming removed 2 bases from V and 6 bases from J; junction bases left unmatched: 9. The CDR3 region is CASSETGLEAVEQYF. CDR3 nucleotides: TGTGCCAGCAGTGAAACGGGACTAGAGGCTGTCGAGCAGTACTTC.

This chain joins TRBV27 and TRBJ2-3, with a weak D call TRBD1 (5 bases). This CDR3 has 13 amino acids. Germline V lookup: CDR1 MNHEY, CDR2 SMNVEV (reference sequence). The V and J ends lost 6 bases and 1 base respectively, with 8 bases between them. In nucleotides, the CDR3 is TGTGCCAGCAGCAGGGTGCGCACAGATACGCAGTATTTT. This sequence encodes CASSRVRTDTQYF.

This clone showed up just a few times. The rearrangement joins TRBV7-8 to TRBJ2-1; D remains unclear. Germline V gives CDR1 SGHVS, CDR2 FQNEAQ. Trimming cost V 5 bases and J 5 bases, with 7 bases left between them. The CDR3 length is 12 residues. The CDR3: CASSPENNEQFF. Here the CDR3 DNA reads TGTGCCAGCAGCCCAGAGAACAATGAGCAGTTCTTC.

The chain employs TRBV7-2 and TRBJ2-1, with 8 bases lining up with TRBD2. V shed 5 bases, J shed 0 bases, and the junction held 3 bases outside the gene matches. The CDR3 totals 15 residues. Germline lookup yields CDR1 SGHTA and CDR2 FQGNSA. CDR3 sequence (DNA): TGTGCCAGCAGCCCGAGCGGGAGCTCCTACAATGAGCAGTTCTTC. It encodes CASSPSGSSYNEQFF.

This clone was counted once. The chain links TRBV5-1 to TRBJ1-1; D call uncertain. This CDR3 spans 15 amino acids. CDR1 and CDR2 from the germline V gene are SGHRS and YFSETQ. Trimming shortened V by 0 bases and J by 0 bases, and 9 bases separated the two germline ends. This CDR3 reads CASSLESGMNTEAFF. The CDR3 DNA is TGCGCCAGCAGCTTGGAATCCGGGATGAACACTGAAGCTTTCTTT.

The chain is built from TRBV10-3 and TRBJ2-5; weak D call: TRBD1 (5 bases). V lost 2 bases and J lost 10, with 17 bases in between. Germline V lookup: CDR1 ENHRY, CDR2 SYGVKD. The CDR3 totals 14 residues. The CDR3, as DNA: TGTGCCATCAGTGAGGGGGCTAATAACGGTGGCCAGTACTTC. Translating gives CAISEGANNGGQYF.

V usage is TRBV6-5 and J usage is TRBJ1-3; D possibly corresponds to TRBD1 (5 bases). V gave up 4 bases and J gave up 1 base, with 14 bases separating them. CDR1 and CDR2 (germline): MNHEY, SVGAGI. The CDR3 is 16 amino acids. CDR3 amino acids: CASSSSGRLSGNTIYF. The CDR3 region has the DNA TGTGCCAGCAGTTCCTCAGGGCGCCTTTCTGGAAACACCATATATTTT.

Worth noting for this clone: Distinct nucleotide sequences in the sample also encode this CDR3. This CDR3 is CASSLGTGHGYTF. The CDR3 DNA reads TGTGCCAGCAGCCTCGGGACAGGCCACGGCTACACCTTC. V and J are TRBV11-2 and TRBJ1-2; 8 bases line up with TRBD1. The trim removed 5 bases at V and 8 bases at J, leaving 7 bases unmatched. The CDR3 length is 13 residues. Germline CDR1 and CDR2: SGHAT and FQNNGV.

CDR3 loop: CASSQRLADDTQYF. The CDR3 nucleotides are TGTGCCAGCTCACAGCGGCTAGCGGACGATACGCAGTATTTT. V is TRBV18 and J is TRBJ2-3; 7 bases are shared with TRBD2. CDR1 is KGHSH, CDR2 LQKENI, per germline. The CDR3 loop spans 14 amino acids. V lost 4 bases to trimming and J lost 6 bases; unmatched junction nucleotides: 7.

J is TRBJ2-7 and V is TRBV27; D is uncertain. The CDR3 spans 11 residues. Germline CDR1 and CDR2: MNHEY and SMNVEV (reference sequence). The V gene lost 3 bases and the J gene lost 3 bases, with 3 bases spanning the gap. DNA of the CDR3: TGTGCCAGCAGTTTCGGCTACGAGCAGTACTTC. Its protein product is CASSFGYEQYF.

This chain connects TRBV30 to TRBJ2-1; D uncertain. This CDR3 spans 12 amino acids. With 0 bases removed from V and 4 bases from J, the gap between germline ends came to 4 bases. Looked up from germline, CDR1 is GTSNPN and CDR2 is SVGIG (reference sequence). The CDR3 DNA reads as TGTGCCTGGAGTGTGGGGTACAATGAGCAGTTCTTC. This codes for CAWSVGYNEQFF. Drawing the rest from reference TRBV30 and TRBJ2-1, the complete variable domain is SQTIHQWPATLVQPVGSPLSLECTVEGTSNPNLYWYRQAAGRGLQLLFYSVGIGQISSEVPQNLSASRPQDRQFILSSKKLLLSDSGFYLCAWSVGYNEQFFGPGTRLTVL.

The CDR3: CASSQDGGPNQPQHF. DNA for the CDR3: TGCGCCAGCAGCCAAGATGGGGGACCCAATCAGCCCCAGCATTTT. The chain employs TRBV4-1 and TRBJ1-5; tentative D call: TRBD1 (5 bases). Trimming left V 0 bases short and J 3 bases short, with 9 bases between. The CDR3 covers 15 residues. Looked up from germline, CDR1 is MGHRA and CDR2 is YSYEKL.

This clone was recorded once. The chain links TRBV6-2 or TRBV6-3 to TRBJ2-1; 12 bases match TRBD2. V shed 5 bases, J shed 2 bases, and the junction held 7 bases outside the gene matches. CDR3 length: 17 residues. CDR1 and CDR2 from the germline V gene are MNHEY and SVGEGT. CDR3 nucleotide sequence: TGTGCCAGCAGTAGAAGCCCTAGCGGGAGGGCCTACAATGAGCAGTTCTTC. Residues: CASSRSPSGRAYNEQFF.

This chain connects TRBV5-1 to TRBJ2-2; 7 bases map to TRBD1. This CDR3 comprises 16 residues. Germline V gene data show CDR1 as SGHRS and CDR2 as YFSETQ. With 4 bases clipped from V and 0 bases from J, the junction kept 6 bases outside the gene matches. The CDR3 nucleotides read TGCGCCAGCAGCCAAGGACAGGTCGCGAACACCGGGGAGCTGTTTTTT. Its protein product is CASSQGQVANTGELFF.

The CDR3 DNA reads as TGTGCCAGCAGCTTCGGACAGGGGGCTCAAGAGACCCAGTACTTC. Translated: CASSFGQGAQETQYF. This chain connects TRBV5-5 to TRBJ2-5; 11 positions agree with TRBD1. CDR1 SGHKS and CDR2 YYEKEE come from the germline V gene (reference sequence). Unmatched junction bases numbered 2, after V lost 2 bases and J lost 2 bases. The length of the CDR3 is 15 residues.

This clone was observed a handful of times. The gene calls are TRBV5-4 and TRBJ1-2; D gene unclear. V was trimmed by 6 bases and J by 2 bases, leaving 11 bases between them. This CDR3 comprises 13 residues. The V gene's germline CDR1 is SGHNT and CDR2 YYREEE (reference sequence). CDR3 coding DNA: TGTGCCAGCACCCAAGGGTCGAACTATGGCTACACCTTC. Translation: CASTQGSNYGYTF.

This chain uses TRBV10-1 with TRBJ1-4; 8 nucleotides agree with TRBD1. V dropped 4 bases and J dropped 14; count of bases not matched to a gene: 9. The germline V gene has CDR1 WNHNN and CDR2 SYGVQD (reference sequence). The CDR3 length is 13 residues. CDR3 sequence: CASSAGQGPRLFF. The CDR3 DNA reads as TGCGCCAGCAGTGCCGGACAGGGACCTAGGCTGTTTTTT.

CDR3 region: CASSLLLAGATYNEQFF. The CDR3 coding sequence is TGTGCCAGCAGTTTATTATTAGCGGGAGCGACCTACAATGAGCAGTTCTTC. The J gene is TRBJ2-1, the V gene TRBV28, with 9 nucleotides matching TRBD2. Germline CDR1 MDHEN, CDR2 SYDVKM. CDR3 length equals 17 residues. With V trimmed by 1 base and J by 2 bases, 6 bases remained unmatched.

The rearrangement links TRBV15 to TRBJ1-3; D is unresolved. The length of the CDR3 is 15 residues. Germline-derived CDR1 and CDR2 are LNHNV and YYDKDF (reference sequence). The V end was cut by 1 base, the J end by 3 bases, with 10 bases between. Here the CDR3 DNA reads TGTGCCACCAGCAGAGGTCGACAAAATGGAAACACCATATATTTT. Translation gives CATSRGRQNGNTIYF.

The rearrangement uses TRBV9 and TRBJ2-4; TRBD1 matches 8 bases. The CDR3 runs 20 residues. Losses at the gene ends were 0 bases for V and 3 bases for J; bases not matched to a gene: 17. CDR1 and CDR2 (germline): SGDLS, YYNGEE. This chain's CDR3 is CASSVGPGQVSDRVKNIQYF. As DNA, the CDR3 is TGTGCCAGCAGCGTAGGGCCGGGACAGGTATCGGATCGAGTCAAAAACATTCAGTACTTC.

The chain has TRBV3-1 (or the pseudogene TRBV3-2) and TRBJ2-7; 7 nucleotides line up with TRBD2. This CDR3 region has 12 residues. The V and J ends lost 4 bases and 12 bases, in that order; junction bases with no gene match: 9. Germline assignment: CDR1 LGHDT and CDR2 YNNKEL (reference sequence). CDR3 bases: TGTGCCAGCAGCCGGGGGGAGGGGACTTCGTACTTC. Its translation: CASSRGEGTSYF.

J is TRBJ2-1 and V is TRBV21-1; TRBD1 is taken as the D call from the table, unchecked against the DNA. TRBV21-1 corresponds to a pseudogene. This CDR3 spans 16 amino acids. CDR3 region: CASSPRQENSYNEQFF. CDR3 DNA: TGTGCCAGCAGCCCGAGACAGGAGAACTCCTACAATGAGCAGTTCTTC.

The chain is built from TRBV30 and TRBJ2-3, with D maybe TRBD1 (5 bases). Between the trimmed V and J ends, which lost 0 bases and 5 bases, there was a span of 9 bases. Germline V lookup: CDR1 GTSNPN, CDR2 SVGIG (reference sequence). CDR3 length: 13 residues. The CDR3 spells CAWSVGVGDTQYF. The CDR3, as DNA: TGTGCCTGGAGTGTAGGGGTGGGAGATACGCAGTATTTT.

The chain has TRBV29-1 and TRBJ1-1; 7 positions match TRBD1. This CDR3 has 13 residues. V dropped 4 bases and J dropped 4; count of bases not matched to a gene: 6. CDR1 and CDR2 (germline): SQVTM, ANQGSEA. The CDR3 sequence is CSVADRAITEAFF. The CDR3 DNA sequence: TGCAGCGTTGCAGACAGGGCGATCACTGAAGCTTTCTTT.

Details on this clone: Distinct nucleotide sequences in the sample also encode this CDR3. This chain joins TRBV7-2 and TRBJ2-7; the match to TRBD1 covers 10 bases. The CDR3 loop spans 16 amino acids. V lost 4 bases and J lost 9; bases outside the gene matches: 15. Per germline, CDR1 SGHTA and CDR2 FQGNSA. The CDR3 sequence is CASSSTGGGGRGAQYF. CDR3 coding DNA: TGTGCCAGCAGCTCGACAGGGGGCGGGGGCCGGGGCGCGCAGTACTTC.

The chain recombines TRBV9 with TRBJ2-3, with TRBD2 matching 9 bases. The CDR3 length is 16 residues. CDR1 is SGDLS and CDR2 is YYNGEE in the germline V gene. V dropped 0 bases and J dropped 2; count of bases not matched to a gene: 4. The CDR3 protein is CASSVAGGGATDTQYF. CDR3 bases: TGTGCCAGCAGCGTAGCTGGCGGGGGGGCCACAGATACGCAGTATTTT.

The rearrangement uses TRBV11-1 and TRBJ1-2; TRBD1 is a possible D gene (5 bases). V lost 0 bases and J lost 0, with 8 bases in between. The CDR3 has 15 amino acids. In germline, CDR1 is SGHAT, CDR2 FQDESV (reference sequence). The CDR3 region is CASSLARDSNYGYTF. The CDR3 coding sequence is TGTGCCAGCAGCTTAGCCCGGGACTCTAACTATGGCTACACCTTC.